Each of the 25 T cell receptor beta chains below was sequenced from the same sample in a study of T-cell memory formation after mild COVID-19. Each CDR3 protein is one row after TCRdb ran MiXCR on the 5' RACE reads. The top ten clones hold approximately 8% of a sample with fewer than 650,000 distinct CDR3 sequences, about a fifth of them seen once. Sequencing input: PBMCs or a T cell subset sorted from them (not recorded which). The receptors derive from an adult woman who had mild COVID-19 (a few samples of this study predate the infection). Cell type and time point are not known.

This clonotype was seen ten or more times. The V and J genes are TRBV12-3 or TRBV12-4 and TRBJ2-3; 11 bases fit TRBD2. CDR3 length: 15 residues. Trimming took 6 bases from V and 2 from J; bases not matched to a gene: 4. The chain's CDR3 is CASRTSGGDTDTQYF. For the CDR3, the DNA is TGTGCCAGCAGAACTAGCGGGGGCGACACAGATACGCAGTATTTT.

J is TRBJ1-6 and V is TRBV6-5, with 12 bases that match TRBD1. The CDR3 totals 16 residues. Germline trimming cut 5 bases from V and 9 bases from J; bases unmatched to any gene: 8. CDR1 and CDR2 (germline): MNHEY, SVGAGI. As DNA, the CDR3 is TGTGCCAGCAGTCCCGGGACAGGGGGCGCGGTTTCACCCCTCCACTTT. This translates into CASSPGTGGAVSPLHF.

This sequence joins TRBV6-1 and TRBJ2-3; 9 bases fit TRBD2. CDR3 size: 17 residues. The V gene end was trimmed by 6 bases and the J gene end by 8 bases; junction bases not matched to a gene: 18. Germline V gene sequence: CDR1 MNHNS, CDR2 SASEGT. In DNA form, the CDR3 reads TGTGCCAGCAGGCCCCAAAAGGGAGCGGGGGGCCCGGGTACGCAGTATTTT. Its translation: CASRPQKGAGGPGTQYF.

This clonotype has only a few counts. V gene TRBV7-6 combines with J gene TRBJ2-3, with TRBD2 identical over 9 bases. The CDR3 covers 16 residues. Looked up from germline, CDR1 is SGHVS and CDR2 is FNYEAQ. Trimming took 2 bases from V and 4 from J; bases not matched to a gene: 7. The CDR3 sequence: CASSLFGLANADTQYF. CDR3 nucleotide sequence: TGTGCCAGCAGCTTATTCGGACTAGCGAATGCAGATACGCAGTATTTT.

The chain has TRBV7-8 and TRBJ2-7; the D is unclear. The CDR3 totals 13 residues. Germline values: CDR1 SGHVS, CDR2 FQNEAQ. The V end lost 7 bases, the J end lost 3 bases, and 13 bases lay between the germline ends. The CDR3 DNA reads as TGTGCCAGCACCCTAGGATTGATCTACGAGCAGTACTTC. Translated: CASTLGLIYEQYF.

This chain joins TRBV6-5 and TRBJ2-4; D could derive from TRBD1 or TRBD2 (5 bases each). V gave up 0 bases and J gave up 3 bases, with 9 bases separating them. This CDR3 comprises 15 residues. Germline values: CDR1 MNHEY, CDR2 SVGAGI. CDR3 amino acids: CASSYSGRNKNIQYF. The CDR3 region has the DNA TGTGCCAGCAGTTACTCGGGACGGAACAAAAACATTCAGTACTTC.

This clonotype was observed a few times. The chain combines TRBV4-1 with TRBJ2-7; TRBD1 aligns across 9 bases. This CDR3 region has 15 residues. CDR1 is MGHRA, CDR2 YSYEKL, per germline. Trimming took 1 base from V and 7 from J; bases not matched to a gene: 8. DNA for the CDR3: TGCGCCAGCAGCCAAGGTGTGGGACAGGGAGGAGAGCAGTACTTC. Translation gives CASSQGVGQGGEQYF.

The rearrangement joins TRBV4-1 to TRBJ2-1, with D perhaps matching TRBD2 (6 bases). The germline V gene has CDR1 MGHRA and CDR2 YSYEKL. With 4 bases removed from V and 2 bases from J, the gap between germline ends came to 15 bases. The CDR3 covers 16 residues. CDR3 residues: CASSRRGRGAYNEQFF. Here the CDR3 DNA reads TGCGCCAGCAGCCGTAGGGGCCGCGGGGCCTACAATGAGCAGTTCTTC.

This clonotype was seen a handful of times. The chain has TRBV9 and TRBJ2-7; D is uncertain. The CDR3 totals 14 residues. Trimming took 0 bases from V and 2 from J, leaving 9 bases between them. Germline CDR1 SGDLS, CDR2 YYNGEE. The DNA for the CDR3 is TGTGCCAGCAGCGTAGATCCAGAGACCTACGAGCAGTACTTC. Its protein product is CASSVDPETYEQYF.

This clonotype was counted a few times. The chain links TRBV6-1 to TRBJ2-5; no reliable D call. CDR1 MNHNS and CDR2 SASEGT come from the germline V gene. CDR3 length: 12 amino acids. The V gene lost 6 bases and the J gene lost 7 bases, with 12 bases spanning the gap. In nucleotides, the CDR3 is TGTGCCAGCAGAGACGCCCGCGGGACCCAGTACTTC. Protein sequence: CASRDARGTQYF.

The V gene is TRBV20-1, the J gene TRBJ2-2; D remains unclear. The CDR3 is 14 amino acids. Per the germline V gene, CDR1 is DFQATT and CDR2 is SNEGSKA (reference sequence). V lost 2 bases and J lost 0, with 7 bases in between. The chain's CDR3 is CSARRMANTGELFF. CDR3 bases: TGCAGTGCTAGACGGATGGCGAACACCGGGGAGCTGTTTTTT.

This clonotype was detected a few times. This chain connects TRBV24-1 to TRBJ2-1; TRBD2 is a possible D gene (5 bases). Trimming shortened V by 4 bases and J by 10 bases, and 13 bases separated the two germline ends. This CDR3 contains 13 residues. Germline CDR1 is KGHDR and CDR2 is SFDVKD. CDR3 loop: CATSDLTREEQFF. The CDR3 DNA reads TGTGCCACCAGTGACCTAACTAGGGAGGAGCAGTTCTTC.

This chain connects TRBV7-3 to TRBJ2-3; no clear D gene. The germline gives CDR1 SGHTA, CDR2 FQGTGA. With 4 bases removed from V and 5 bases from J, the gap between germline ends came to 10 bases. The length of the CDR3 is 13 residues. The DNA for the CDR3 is TGTGCCAGCAGCTCTTCGATTAAAGATACGCAGTATTTT. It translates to CASSSSIKDTQYF.

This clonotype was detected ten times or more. CDR3 nucleotides: TGTGCCAGCAGCCCCGGGGGGCCAGTTGAGCAGTTCTTC. This encodes CASSPGGPVEQFF. This chain uses TRBV12-3 or TRBV12-4 with TRBJ2-1, with TRBD2 as a possible D gene (7 bases). V was clipped by 6 bases and J by 9 bases, with 15 bases between them. The CDR3 loop spans 13 amino acids.

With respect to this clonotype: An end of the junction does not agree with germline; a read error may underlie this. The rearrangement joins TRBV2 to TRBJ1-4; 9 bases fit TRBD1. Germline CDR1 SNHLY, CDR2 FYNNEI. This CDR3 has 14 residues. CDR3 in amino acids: CASSLENTGGADLF. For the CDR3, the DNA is TGTGCCAGCAGTCTAGAAAACACAGGGGGCGCGGACCTTTTT.

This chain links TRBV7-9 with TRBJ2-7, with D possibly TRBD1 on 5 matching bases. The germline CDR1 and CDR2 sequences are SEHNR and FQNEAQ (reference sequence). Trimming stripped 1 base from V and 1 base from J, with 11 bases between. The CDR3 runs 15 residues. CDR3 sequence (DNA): TGTGCCAGCAGCTTAGTAGGGGAACAATCCTACGAGCAGTACTTC. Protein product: CASSLVGEQSYEQYF.

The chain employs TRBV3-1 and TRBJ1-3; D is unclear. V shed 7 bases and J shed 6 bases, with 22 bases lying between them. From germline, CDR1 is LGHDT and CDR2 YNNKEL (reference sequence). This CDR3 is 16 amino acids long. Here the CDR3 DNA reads TGTGCCAGCACCACTTCGGGAGGACCGGGCGCAAACACCATATATTTT. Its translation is CASTTSGGPGANTIYF.

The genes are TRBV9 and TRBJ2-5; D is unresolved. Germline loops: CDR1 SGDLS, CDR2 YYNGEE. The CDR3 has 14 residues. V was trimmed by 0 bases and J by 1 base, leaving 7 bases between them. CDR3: CASSVGVPQETQYF. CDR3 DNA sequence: TGTGCCAGCAGCGTAGGAGTACCCCAAGAGACCCAGTACTTC.

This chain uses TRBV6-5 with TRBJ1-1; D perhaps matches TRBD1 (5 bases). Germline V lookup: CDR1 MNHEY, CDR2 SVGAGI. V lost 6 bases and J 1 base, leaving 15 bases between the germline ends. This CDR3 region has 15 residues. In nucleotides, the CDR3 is TGTGCCAGCAGCAAGGGGAGGCATCAGAACACTGAAGCTTTCTTT. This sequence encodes CASSKGRHQNTEAFF.

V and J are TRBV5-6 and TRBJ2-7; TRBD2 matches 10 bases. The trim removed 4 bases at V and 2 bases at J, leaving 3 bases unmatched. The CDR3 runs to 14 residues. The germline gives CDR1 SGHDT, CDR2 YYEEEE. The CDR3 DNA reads TGTGCCAGCAGCCCGGGACTAGCGACCTACGAGCAGTACTTC. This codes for CASSPGLATYEQYF.

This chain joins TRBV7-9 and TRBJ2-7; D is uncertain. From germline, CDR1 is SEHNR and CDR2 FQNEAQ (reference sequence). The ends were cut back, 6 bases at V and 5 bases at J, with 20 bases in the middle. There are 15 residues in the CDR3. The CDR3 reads CASRPLDRSNHEQYF. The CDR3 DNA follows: TGTGCCAGCAGGCCCCTCGACCGGTCTAACCACGAGCAGTACTTC. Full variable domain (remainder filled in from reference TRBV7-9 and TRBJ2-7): DTGVSQNPRHKITKRGQNVTFRCDPISEHNRLYWYRQTLGQGPEFLTYFQNEAQLEKSRLLSDRFSAERPKGSFSTLEIQRTEQGDSAMYLCASRPLDRSNHEQYFGPGTRLTVT.

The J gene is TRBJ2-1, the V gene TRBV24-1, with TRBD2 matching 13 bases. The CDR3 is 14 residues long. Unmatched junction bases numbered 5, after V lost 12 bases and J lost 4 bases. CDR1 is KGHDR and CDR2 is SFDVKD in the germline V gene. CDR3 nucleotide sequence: TGTGCCTCCCAGACTAGCGGGGGGTACAATGAGCAGTTCTTC. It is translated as CASQTSGGYNEQFF.

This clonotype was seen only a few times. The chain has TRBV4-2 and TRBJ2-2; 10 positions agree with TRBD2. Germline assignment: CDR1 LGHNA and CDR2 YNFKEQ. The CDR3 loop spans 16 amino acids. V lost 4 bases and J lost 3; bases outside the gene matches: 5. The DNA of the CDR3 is TGTGCCAGCAGCCCCAGGCTAGCGGGGGACACCGGGGAGCTGTTTTTT. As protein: CASSPRLAGDTGELFF.

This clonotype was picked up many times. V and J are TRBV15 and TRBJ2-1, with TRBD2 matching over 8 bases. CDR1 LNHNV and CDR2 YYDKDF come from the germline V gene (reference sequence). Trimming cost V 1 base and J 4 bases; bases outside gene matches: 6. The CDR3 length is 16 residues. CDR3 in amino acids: CATSRASGSTYNEQFF. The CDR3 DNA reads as TGTGCCACCAGCAGAGCCAGCGGGAGCACGTACAATGAGCAGTTCTTC.

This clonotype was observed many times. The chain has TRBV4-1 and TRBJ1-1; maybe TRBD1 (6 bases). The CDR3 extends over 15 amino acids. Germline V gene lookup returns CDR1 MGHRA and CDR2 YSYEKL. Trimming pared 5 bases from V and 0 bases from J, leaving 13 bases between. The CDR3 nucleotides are TGCGCCAGCAGCAAAGGGGGGGGAATGAACACTGAAGCTTTCTTT. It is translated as CASSKGGGMNTEAFF.